This T cell receptor beta chain is drawn from a study of cytomegalovirus exposure and HLA in healthy donors. Looking at the study overall: Ancestry clustering placed 70% to 85% of some 400 genotyped donors in the Caucasian-associated cluster.

It was with 60 Vbeta and 13 Jbeta primers that the PCR ran. The assay was immunoSEQ multiplex PCR, and TCRdb's table has in-frame clones only and misses some. The profile shows under 250,000 clones, approximately 88% of them singletons. The CDR3 is 11 residues long. V was shortened by 6 bases and J by 10 bases, with 12 bases between the two germline ends. Germline V gene lookup returns CDR1 KGHSH and CDR2 LQKENI. The chain couples TRBV18 to TRBJ1-2, with D unresolved. The source material was PBMCs. This receptor was identified in a boy between 2 and 10 years old in good health and CMV-seronegative. The DNA for the CDR3 is TGTGCCAGCTCGGGAGACGCACTCTACACCTTC. It specifies CASSGDALYTF.